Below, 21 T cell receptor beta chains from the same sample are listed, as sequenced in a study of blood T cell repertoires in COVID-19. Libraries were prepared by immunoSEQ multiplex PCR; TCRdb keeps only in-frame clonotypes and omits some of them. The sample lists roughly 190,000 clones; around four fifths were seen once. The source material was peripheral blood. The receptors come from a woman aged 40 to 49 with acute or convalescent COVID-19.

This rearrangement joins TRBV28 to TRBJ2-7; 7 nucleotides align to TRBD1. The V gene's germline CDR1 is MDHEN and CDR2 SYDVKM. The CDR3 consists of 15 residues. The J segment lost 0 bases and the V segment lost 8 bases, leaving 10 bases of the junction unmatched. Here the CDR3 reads CASSLRGTLSYEQYF. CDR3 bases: TGTGCCAGCTCCCTCAGGGGGACCCTCTCCTACGAGCAGTACTTC. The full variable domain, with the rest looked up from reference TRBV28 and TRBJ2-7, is DVKVTQSSRYLVKRTGEKVFLECVQDMDHENMFWYRQDPGLGLRLIYFSYDVKMKEKGDIPEGYSVSREKKERFSLILESASTNQTSMYLCASSLRGTLSYEQYFGPGTRLTVT.

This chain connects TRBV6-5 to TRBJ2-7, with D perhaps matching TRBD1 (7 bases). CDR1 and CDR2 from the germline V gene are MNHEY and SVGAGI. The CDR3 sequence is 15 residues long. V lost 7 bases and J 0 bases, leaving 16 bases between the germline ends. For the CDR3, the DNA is TGTGCCAGCATTAGCGGACAGGCTAACTCCTACGAGCAGTACTTC. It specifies CASISGQANSYEQYF.

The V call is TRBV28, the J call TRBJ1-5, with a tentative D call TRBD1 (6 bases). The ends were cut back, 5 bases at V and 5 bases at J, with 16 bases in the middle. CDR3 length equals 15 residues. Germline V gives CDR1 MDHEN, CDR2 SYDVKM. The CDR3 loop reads CASSRDIPGHQPQHF. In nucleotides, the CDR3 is TGTGCCAGCAGTAGGGACATCCCGGGGCATCAGCCCCAGCATTTT.

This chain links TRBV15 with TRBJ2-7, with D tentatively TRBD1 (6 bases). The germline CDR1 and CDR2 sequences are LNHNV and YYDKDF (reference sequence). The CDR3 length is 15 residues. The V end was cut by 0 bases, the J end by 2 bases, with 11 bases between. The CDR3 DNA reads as TGTGCCACCAGCAGAGATGGAACAGGGACCTACGAGCAGTACTTC. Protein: CATSRDGTGTYEQYF.

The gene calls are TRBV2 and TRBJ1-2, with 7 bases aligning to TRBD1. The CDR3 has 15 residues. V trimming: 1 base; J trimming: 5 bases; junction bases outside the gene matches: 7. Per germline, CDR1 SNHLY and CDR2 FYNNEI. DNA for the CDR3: TGTGCCAGCAGTGAAGTTGGGGACAGCCGTTATGGCTACACCTTC. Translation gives CASSEVGDSRYGYTF.

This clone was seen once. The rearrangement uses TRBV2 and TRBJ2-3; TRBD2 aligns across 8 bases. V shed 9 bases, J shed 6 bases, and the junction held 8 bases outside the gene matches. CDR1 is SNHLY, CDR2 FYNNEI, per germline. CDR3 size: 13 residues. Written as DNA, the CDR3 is TGTGCCAGTTATAGCGGGGCGGATGATACGCAGTATTTT. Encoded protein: CASYSGADDTQYF. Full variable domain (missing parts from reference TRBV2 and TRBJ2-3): EPEVTQTPSHQVTQMGQEVILRCVPISNHLYFYWYRQILGQKVEFLVSFYNNEISEKSEIFDDQFSVERPDGSNFTLKIRSTKLEDSAMYFCASYSGADDTQYFGPGTRLTVL.

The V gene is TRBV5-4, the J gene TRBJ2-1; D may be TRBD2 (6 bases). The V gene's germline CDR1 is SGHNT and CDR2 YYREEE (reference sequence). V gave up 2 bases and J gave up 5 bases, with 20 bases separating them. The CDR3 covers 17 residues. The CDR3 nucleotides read TGTGCCAGCAGCTTTGGGCTAGCTGGAGGGGCACACAATGAGCAGTTCTTC. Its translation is CASSFGLAGGAHNEQFF.

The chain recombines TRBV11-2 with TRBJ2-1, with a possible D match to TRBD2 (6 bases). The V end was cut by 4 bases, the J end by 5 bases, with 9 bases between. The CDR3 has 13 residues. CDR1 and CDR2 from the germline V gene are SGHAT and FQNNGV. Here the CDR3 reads CASSSREHNEQFF. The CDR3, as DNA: TGTGCCAGCAGCTCCCGGGAGCACAATGAGCAGTTCTTC.

This chain's CDR3 is CASSKQGEDGYTF. CDR3 DNA sequence: TGTGCCAGCAGCAAGCAGGGGGAAGATGGCTACACCTTC. The genes are TRBV21-1 and TRBJ1-2; the table's D call TRBD1 went unverified against the DNA. TRBV21-1 is classified as a pseudogene. The CDR3 totals 13 residues.

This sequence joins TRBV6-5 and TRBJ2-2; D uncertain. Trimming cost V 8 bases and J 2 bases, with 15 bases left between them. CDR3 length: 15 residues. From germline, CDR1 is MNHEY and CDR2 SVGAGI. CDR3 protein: CASVVVYRNTGELFF. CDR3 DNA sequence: TGTGCCAGCGTAGTAGTTTACAGAAACACCGGGGAGCTGTTTTTT.

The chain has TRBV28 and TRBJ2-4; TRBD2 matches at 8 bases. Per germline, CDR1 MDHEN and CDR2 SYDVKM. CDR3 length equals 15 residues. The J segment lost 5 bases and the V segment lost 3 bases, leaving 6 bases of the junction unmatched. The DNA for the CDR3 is TGTGCCAGCAGTTTGGGTACTAGCGGAGAAAACATTCAGTACTTC. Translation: CASSLGTSGENIQYF.

Here the CDR3 DNA reads TGCGCCAGCAGCCAAATCTCCGGGACTTTCAATGAGCAGTTCTTC. Translation: CASSQISGTFNEQFF. The chain joins TRBV4-1 to TRBJ2-1; D perhaps matches TRBD2 (6 bases). Germline CDR1 is MGHRA and CDR2 is YSYEKL. V was cut by 2 bases and J by 6 bases, with 14 bases left in between. The CDR3 covers 15 residues.

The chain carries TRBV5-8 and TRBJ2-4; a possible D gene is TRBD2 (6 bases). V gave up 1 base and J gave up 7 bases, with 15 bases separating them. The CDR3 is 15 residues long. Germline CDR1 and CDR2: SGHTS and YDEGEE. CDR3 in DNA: TGTGCCAGCAGCTTGCGTGGAGGGCGTGGGAACATTCAGTACTTC. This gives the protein CASSLRGGRGNIQYF.

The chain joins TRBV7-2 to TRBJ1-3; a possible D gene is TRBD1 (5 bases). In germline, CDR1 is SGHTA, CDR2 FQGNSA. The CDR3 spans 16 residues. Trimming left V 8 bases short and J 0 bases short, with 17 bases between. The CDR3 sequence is CASAGGGDGSGNTIYF. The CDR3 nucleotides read TGTGCCAGCGCCGGGGGAGGGGACGGCTCTGGAAACACCATATATTTT.

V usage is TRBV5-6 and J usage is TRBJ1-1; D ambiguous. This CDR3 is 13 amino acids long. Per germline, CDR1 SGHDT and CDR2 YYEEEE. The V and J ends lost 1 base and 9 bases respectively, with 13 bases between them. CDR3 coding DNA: TGTGCCAGCAGCTTGTTCCCTCTCGGTAAAGCTTTCTTT. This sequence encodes CASSLFPLGKAFF.

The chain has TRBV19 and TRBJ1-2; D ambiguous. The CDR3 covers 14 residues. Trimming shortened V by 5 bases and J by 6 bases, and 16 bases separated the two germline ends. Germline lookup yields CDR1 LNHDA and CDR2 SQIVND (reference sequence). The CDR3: CASSFSWPSNGYTF. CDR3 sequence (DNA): TGTGCCAGTAGTTTTTCCTGGCCCTCCAATGGCTACACCTTC. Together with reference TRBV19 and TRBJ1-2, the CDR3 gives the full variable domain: DGGITQSPKYLFRKEGQNVTLSCEQNLNHDAMYWYRQDPGQGLRLIYYSQIVNDFQKGDIAEGYSVSREKKESFPLTVTSAQKNPTAFYLCASSFSWPSNGYTFGSGTRLTVV.

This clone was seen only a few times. The CDR3 here is CASSRLAGNYEQYF. CDR3 in DNA: TGTGCCAGCAGCCGACTAGCGGGGAACTACGAGCAGTACTTC. The chain employs TRBV28 and TRBJ2-7, with TRBD2 matching 11 bases. This CDR3 contains 14 residues. Per the germline V gene, CDR1 is MDHEN and CDR2 is SYDVKM. With V trimmed by 6 bases and J by 3 bases, 4 bases remained unmatched.

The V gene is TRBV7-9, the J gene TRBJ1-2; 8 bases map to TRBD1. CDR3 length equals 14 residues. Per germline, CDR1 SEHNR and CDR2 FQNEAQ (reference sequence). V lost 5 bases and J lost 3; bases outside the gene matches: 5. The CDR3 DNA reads TGTGCCAGCAGCGCCGGACAGGGCTACTATGGCTACACCTTC. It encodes CASSAGQGYYGYTF.

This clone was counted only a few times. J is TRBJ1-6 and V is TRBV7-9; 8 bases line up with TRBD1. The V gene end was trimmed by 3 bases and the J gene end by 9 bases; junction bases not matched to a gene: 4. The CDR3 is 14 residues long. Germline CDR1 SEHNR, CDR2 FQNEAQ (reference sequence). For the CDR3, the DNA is TGTGCCAGCAGCTTTACAGGGGGGCGTTCACCCCTCCACTTT. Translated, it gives CASSFTGGRSPLHF. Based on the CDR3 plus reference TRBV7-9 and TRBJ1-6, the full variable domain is DTGVSQNPRHKITKRGQNVTFRCDPISEHNRLYWYRQTLGQGPEFLTYFQNEAQLEKSRLLSDRFSAERPKGSFSTLEIQRTEQGDSAMYLCASSFTGGRSPLHFGNGTRLTVT.

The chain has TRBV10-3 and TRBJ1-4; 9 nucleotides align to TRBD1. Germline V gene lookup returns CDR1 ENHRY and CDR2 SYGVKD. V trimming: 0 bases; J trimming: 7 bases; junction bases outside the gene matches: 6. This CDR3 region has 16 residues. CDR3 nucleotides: TGTGCCATCAGTGAGTCGGGACAGGGCGCTTCTGAAAAACTGTTTTTT. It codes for CAISESGQGASEKLFF.

DNA for the CDR3: TGCGCCAGCAGCTTTGGAGGGGGGGTACAAAACTATGGCTACACCTTC. Translation gives CASSFGGGVQNYGYTF. The chain links TRBV4-1 to TRBJ1-2; tentatively, D is TRBD1 (6 bases). Germline V gene lookup returns CDR1 MGHRA and CDR2 YSYEKL. CDR3 length: 16 amino acids. V was cut by 5 bases and J by 2 bases, with 18 bases left in between.